This entry lists 4 T cell receptor beta chains sequenced from one sample in a study of blood T cell repertoires in COVID-19. Profiled with immunoSEQ multiplex PCR; TCRdb holds only in-frame clones, not every one. The sample holds about 170,000 clones, approximately 87% seen once. Specimen: peripheral blood. Receptors originate from a young man with active or convalescent COVID-19.

The gene calls are TRBV19 and TRBJ2-1; D may be TRBD2 (6 bases). Between the trimmed V and J ends, which lost 7 bases and 7 bases, there was a span of 17 bases. This CDR3 is 14 amino acids long. From germline, CDR1 is LNHDA and CDR2 SQIVND (reference sequence). This chain's CDR3 is CASTLTGTLNEQFF. Here the CDR3 DNA reads TGTGCCAGTACCCTGACCGGGACTCTTAATGAGCAGTTCTTC. Together with reference TRBV19 and TRBJ2-1, the CDR3 gives the full variable domain: DGGITQSPKYLFRKEGQNVTLSCEQNLNHDAMYWYRQDPGQGLRLIYYSQIVNDFQKGDIAEGYSVSREKKESFPLTVTSAQKNPTAFYLCASTLTGTLNEQFFGPGTRLTVL.

A note on this clone: Germline and junction disagree at one end, which may indicate a read error. The identical CDR3 is also encoded by other nucleotide sequences in the sample. V usage is TRBV7-8 and J usage is TRBJ2-1; 7 nucleotides match TRBD2. Germline CDR1 is SGHVS and CDR2 is FQNEAQ. The CDR3 consists of 16 residues. The CDR3 loop is CASSLVGGREPNEQFF. Written as DNA, the CDR3 is TGTGCCAGCAGTTTAGTAGGAGGGAGGGAGCCCAATGAGCAGTTCTTC.

The chain combines TRBV18 with TRBJ2-4; 10 bases match TRBD1. Losses at the gene ends were 0 bases for V and 7 bases for J; bases not matched to a gene: 6. Germline V lookup: CDR1 KGHSH, CDR2 LQKENI. CDR3 length equals 16 residues. In DNA form, the CDR3 reads TGTGCCAGCTCACCACCGATAGGGGGACAGGGGAACATTCAGTACTTC. It yields the protein CASSPPIGGQGNIQYF.

The V gene is TRBV30, the J gene TRBJ1-1; TRBD1 is a possible D gene (6 bases). The CDR3 extends over 15 amino acids. The germline V and J ends were trimmed by 4 bases and 6 bases, with 21 bases remaining between them. Germline V lookup: CDR1 GTSNPN, CDR2 SVGIG (reference sequence). The CDR3 spells CAWKQANTGKAEAFF. The CDR3 coding sequence is TGTGCCTGGAAACAGGCTAACACAGGGAAGGCTGAAGCTTTCTTT.